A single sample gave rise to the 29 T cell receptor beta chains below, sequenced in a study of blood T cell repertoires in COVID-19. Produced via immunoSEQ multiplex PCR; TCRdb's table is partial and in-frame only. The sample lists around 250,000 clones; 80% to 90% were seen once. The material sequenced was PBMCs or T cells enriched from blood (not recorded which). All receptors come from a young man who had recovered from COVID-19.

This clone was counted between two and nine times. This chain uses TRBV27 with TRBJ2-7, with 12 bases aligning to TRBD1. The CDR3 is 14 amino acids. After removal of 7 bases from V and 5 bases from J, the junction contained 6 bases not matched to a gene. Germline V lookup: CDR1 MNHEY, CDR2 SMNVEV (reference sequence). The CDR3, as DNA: TGTGCCAGCACCCCCGGGACAGGGGGCAACGAGCAGTACTTC. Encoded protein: CASTPGTGGNEQYF.

The CDR3 bases are TGCGCCAGCAGTCAAGCGATCCTCCCGGGGATCGATGAGCAGTTCTTC. Translated: CASSQAILPGIDEQFF. This chain uses TRBV23-1 with TRBJ2-1; D might be TRBD2 (5 bases). TRBV23-1 carries the ORF label, with uncertain function. The V gene lost 2 bases and the J gene lost 8 bases, with 19 bases spanning the gap. This CDR3 has 16 amino acids.

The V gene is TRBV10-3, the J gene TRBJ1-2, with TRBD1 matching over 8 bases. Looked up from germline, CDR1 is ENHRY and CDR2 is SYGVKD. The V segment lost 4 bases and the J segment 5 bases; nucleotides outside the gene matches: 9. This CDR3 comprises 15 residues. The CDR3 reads CAISVGTGRSYGYTF. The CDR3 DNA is TGTGCCATCAGTGTAGGGACAGGAAGGAGTTATGGCTACACCTTC.

The CDR3 reads CSARVAHGYTF. The CDR3 nucleotides read TGCAGTGCTCGGGTGGCTCATGGCTACACCTTC. The chain uses TRBV20-1 and TRBJ1-2; no reliable D call. The V end was cut by 5 bases, the J end by 6 bases, with 10 bases between. The CDR3 sequence is 11 residues long. CDR1 and CDR2 (germline): DFQATT, SNEGSKA (reference sequence).

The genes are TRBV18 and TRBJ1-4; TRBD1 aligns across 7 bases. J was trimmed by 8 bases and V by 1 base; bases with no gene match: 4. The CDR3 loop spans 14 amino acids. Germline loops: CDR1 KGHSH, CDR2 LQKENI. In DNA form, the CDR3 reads TGTGCCAGCTCACCACAACAGGGGAGGGAAAAACTGTTTTTT. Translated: CASSPQQGREKLFF.

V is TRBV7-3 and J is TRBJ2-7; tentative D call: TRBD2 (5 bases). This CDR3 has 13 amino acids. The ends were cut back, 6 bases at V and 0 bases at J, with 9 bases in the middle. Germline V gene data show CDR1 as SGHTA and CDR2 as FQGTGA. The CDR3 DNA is TGTGCCAGCAGGAGGGATCCCTCCTACGAGCAGTACTTC. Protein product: CASRRDPSYEQYF.

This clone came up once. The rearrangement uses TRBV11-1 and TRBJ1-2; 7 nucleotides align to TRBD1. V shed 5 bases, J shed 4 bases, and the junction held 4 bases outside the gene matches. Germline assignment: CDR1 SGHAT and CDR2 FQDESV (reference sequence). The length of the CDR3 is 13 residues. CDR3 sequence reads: CASSRTGVYGYTF. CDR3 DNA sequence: TGTGCCAGCAGCCGAACAGGGGTCTATGGCTACACCTTC.

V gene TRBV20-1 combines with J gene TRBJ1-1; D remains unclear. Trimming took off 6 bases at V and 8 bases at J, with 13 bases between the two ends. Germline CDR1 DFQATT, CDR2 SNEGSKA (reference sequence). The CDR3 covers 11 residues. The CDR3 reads CSAPNLKEAFF. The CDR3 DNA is TGCAGTGCCCCGAACTTGAAGGAAGCTTTCTTT.

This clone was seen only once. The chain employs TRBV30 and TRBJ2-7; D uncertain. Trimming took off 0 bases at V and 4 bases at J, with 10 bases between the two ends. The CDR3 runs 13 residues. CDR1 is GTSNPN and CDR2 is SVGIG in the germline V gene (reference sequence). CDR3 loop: CAWSVLARYEQYF. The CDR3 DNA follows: TGTGCCTGGAGTGTACTGGCTAGGTACGAGCAGTACTTC.

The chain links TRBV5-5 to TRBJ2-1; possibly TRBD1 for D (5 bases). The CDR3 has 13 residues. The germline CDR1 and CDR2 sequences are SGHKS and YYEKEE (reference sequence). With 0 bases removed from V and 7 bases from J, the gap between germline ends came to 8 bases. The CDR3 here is CASSLGQGNEQFF. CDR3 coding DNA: TGTGCCAGCAGCTTGGGGCAGGGTAATGAGCAGTTCTTC. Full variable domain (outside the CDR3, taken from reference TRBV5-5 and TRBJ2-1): DAGVTQSPTHLIKTRGQQVTLRCSPISGHKSVSWYQQVLGQGPQFIFQYYEKEERGRGNFPDRFSARQFPNYSSELNVNALLLGDSALYLCASSLGQGNEQFFGPGTRLTVL.

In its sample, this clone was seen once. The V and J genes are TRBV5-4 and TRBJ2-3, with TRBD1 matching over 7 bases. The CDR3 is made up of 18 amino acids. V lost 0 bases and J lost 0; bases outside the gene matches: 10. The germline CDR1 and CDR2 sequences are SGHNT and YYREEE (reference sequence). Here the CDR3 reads CASSLARRGRRSTDTQYF. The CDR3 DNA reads TGTGCCAGCAGCTTGGCTAGAAGGGGGCGTCGGAGCACAGATACGCAGTATTTT.

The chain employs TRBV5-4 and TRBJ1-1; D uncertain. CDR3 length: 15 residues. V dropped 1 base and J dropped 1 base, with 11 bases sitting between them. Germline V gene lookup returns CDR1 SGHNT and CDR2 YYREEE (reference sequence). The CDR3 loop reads CASSLQTLGNTEAFF. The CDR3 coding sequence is TGTGCCAGCAGCTTGCAGACTCTGGGGAACACTGAAGCTTTCTTT.

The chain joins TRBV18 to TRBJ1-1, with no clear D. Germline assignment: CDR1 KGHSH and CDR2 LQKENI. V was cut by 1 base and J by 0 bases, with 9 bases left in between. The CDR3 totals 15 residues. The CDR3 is CASSPLEELNTEAFF. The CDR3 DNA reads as TGTGCCAGCTCACCACTTGAGGAGCTGAACACTGAAGCTTTCTTT.

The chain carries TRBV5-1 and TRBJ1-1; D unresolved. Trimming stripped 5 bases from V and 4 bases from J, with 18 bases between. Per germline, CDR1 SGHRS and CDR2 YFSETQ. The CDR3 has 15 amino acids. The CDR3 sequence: CASSSSGVLGTEAFF. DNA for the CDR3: TGCGCCAGCAGTTCTTCCGGGGTACTGGGCACTGAAGCTTTCTTT. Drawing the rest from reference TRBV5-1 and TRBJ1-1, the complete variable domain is KAGVTQTPRYLIKTRGQQVTLSCSPISGHRSVSWYQQTPGQGLQFLFEYFSETQRNKGNFPGRFSGRQFSNSRSEMNVSTLELGDSALYLCASSSSGVLGTEAFFGQGTRLTVV.

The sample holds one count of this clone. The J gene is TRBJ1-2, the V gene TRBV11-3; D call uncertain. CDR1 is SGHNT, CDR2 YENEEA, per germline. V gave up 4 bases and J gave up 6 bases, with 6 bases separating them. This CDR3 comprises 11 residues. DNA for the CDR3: TGTGCCAGCAGCTCTCTTAATGGCTACACCTTC. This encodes CASSSLNGYTF.

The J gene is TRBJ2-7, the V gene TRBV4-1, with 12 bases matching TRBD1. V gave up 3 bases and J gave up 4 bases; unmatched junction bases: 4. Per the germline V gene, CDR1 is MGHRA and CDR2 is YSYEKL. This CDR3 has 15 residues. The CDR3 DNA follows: TGCGCCAGCAGCCAGCCGGGACAGGGGGCTTACGAGCAGTACTTC. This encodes CASSQPGQGAYEQYF.

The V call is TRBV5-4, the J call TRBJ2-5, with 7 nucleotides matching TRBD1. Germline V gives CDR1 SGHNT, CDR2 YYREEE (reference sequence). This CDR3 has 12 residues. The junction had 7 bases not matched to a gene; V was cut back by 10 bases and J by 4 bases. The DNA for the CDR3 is TGTGCCGGACAGGCTTCGGGAGAGACCCAGTACTTC. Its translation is CAGQASGETQYF.

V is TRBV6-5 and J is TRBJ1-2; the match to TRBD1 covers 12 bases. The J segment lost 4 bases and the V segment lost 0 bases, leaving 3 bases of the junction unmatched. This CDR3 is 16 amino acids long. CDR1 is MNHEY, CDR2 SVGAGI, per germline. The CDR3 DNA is TGTGCCAGCAGTTACTCCGGGACAGGGGGCGGCTATGGCTACACCTTC. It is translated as CASSYSGTGGGYGYTF.

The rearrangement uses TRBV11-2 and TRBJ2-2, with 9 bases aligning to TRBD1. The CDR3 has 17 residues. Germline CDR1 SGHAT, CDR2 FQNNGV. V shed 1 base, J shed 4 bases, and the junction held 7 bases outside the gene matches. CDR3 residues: CASSLGEGQGPTGELFF. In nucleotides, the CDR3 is TGTGCCAGCAGCTTAGGGGAGGGACAGGGACCCACCGGGGAGCTGTTTTTT.

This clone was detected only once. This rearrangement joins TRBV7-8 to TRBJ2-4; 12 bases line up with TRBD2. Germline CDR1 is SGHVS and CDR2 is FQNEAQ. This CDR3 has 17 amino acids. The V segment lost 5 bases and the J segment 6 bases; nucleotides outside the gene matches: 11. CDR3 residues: CASSPLAGGMLANIQYF. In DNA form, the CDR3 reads TGTGCCAGCAGCCCACTAGCGGGAGGAATGCTCGCAAACATTCAGTACTTC.

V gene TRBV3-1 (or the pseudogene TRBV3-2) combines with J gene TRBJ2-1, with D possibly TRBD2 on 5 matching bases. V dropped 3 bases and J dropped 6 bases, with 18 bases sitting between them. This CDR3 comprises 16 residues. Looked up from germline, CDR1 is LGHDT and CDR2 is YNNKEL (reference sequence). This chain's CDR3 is CASSHHTGIDPNEQFF. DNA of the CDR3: TGTGCCAGCAGCCATCACACCGGGATCGACCCCAATGAGCAGTTCTTC.

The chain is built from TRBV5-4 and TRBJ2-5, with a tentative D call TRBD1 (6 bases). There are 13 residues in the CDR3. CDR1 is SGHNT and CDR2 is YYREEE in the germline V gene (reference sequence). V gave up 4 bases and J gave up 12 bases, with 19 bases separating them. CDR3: CASSQRNRDDEYF. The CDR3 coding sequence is TGTGCCAGCAGCCAACGTAACAGGGACGATGAGTACTTC.

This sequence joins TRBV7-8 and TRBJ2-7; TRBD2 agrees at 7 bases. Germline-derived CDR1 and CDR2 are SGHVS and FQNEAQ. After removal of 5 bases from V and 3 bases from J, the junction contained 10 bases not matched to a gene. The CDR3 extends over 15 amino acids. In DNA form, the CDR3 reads TGTGCCAGCAGCCTCGCCCTTCGGGACTACTACGAGCAGTACTTC. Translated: CASSLALRDYYEQYF.

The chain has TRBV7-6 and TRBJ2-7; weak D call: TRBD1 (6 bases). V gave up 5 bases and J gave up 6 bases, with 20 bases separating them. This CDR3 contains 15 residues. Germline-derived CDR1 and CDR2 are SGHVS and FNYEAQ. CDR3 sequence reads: CASSPLVLQGREQYF. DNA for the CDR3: TGTGCCAGCAGCCCCCTTGTCTTGCAGGGGCGCGAGCAGTACTTC.

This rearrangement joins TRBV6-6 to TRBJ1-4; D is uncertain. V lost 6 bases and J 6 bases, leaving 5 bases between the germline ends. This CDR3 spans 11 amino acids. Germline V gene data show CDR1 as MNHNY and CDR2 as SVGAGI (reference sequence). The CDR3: CASSLYEKLFF. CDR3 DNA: TGTGCCAGCAGCTTGTATGAAAAACTGTTTTTT.

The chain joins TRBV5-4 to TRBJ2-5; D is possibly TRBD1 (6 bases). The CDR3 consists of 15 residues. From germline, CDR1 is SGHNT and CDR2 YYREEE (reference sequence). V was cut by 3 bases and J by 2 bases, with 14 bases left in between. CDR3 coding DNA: TGTGCCAGCAGCTCGGCCAGGGGTGGGCAAGAGACCCAGTACTTC. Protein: CASSSARGGQETQYF.

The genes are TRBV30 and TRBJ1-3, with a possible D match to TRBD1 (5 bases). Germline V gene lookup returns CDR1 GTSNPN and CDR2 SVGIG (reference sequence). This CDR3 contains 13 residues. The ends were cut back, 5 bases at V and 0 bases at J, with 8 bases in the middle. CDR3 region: CAWDRSSGNTIYF. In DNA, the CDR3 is TGTGCCTGGGACAGAAGCTCTGGAAACACCATATATTTT.

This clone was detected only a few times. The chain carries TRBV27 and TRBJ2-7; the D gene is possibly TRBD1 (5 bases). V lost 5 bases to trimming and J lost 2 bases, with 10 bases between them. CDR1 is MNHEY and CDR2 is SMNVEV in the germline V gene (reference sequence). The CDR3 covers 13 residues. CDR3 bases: TGTGCCAGCAGTCAGGGTCGAGCCTACGAGCAGTACTTC. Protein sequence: CASSQGRAYEQYF.

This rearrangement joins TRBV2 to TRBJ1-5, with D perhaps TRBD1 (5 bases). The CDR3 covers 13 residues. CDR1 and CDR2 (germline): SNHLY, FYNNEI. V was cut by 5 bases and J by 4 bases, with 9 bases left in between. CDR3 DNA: TGTGCCAGCAGTCGGGACTGGAATCAGCCCCAGCATTTT. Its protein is CASSRDWNQPQHF.